These T cell receptor beta chains were read from a single sample in a study of blood T cells in healthy people across ages. TCRdb called the 5' RACE reads again in MiXCR, with one record for every CDR3 protein. The table lists about 780,000 distinct CDR3 sequences, about 46% of them singletons. Sequencing was done on a sample of blood. All receptors come from a man aged 80 or over in good health. The CDR3 runs from the conserved cysteine through the conserved F or W. Fields, in order: V gene, J gene, D gene, clone size, CDR3 DNA, CDR3 protein. A D gene is named only where the DNA matches it firmly. The size of a clone is reported for some rows only, either as once, few or many, or as a class for expanded clones.

v_call: TRBV11-1
j_call: TRBJ2-5
d_call: TRBD1
clone_size: .
cdr3_nt: TGTGCCGGCAGCCAACGGACAGGGCCAGAGACCCAGTACTTC
cdr3_aa: CAGSQRTGPETQYF

v_call: TRBV20-1
j_call: TRBJ2-5
d_call: .
clone_size: .
cdr3_nt: TGCAGTCCCTACGTAGCGGATCAAGAGACCCAGTACTTC
cdr3_aa: CSPYVADQETQYF

v_call: TRBV3-1
j_call: TRBJ1-2
d_call: TRBD1
clone_size: .
cdr3_nt: TGTGCCAGCAGCTCTCCCCAGATTGGCAGGGACAGCGCAACTGGATTCTATGGCTACACCTTC
cdr3_aa: CASSSPQIGRDSATGFYGYTF

v_call: TRBV12-3/TRBV12-4
j_call: TRBJ2-3
d_call: .
clone_size: .
cdr3_nt: TGTGCCAGCCGGGACGTAGCGGATACGCAGTATTTT
cdr3_aa: CASRDVADTQYF

v_call: TRBV4-1
j_call: TRBJ1-5
d_call: .
clone_size: .
cdr3_nt: TGCGCCAGCAGCCAAGATGGGGCGGGCAATCAGCCCCAGCATTTT
cdr3_aa: CASSQDGAGNQPQHF

v_call: TRBV4-2
j_call: TRBJ2-5
d_call: .
clone_size: few
cdr3_nt: TGTGCCAGCAGCCCCTCCTCGCATCACGAGACCCAGTACTTC
cdr3_aa: CASSPSSHHETQYF

v_call: TRBV5-1
j_call: TRBJ2-7
d_call: TRBD2
clone_size: .
cdr3_nt: TGCGCCAGCAGCCCAACTAGCGAAGCCTACGAGCAGTACTTC
cdr3_aa: CASSPTSEAYEQYF

v_call: TRBV29-1
j_call: TRBJ2-1
d_call: TRBD1
clone_size: .
cdr3_nt: TGCAGCGTTGGTGGCAGGGGGCTTAACAATGAGCAGTTCTTC
cdr3_aa: CSVGGRGLNNEQFF

v_call: TRBV20-1
j_call: TRBJ2-5
d_call: .
clone_size: .
cdr3_nt: TGCAGTGCCCCGCCGCCCCCGGGGGATGAGCAGTACTTC
cdr3_aa: CSAPPPPGDEQYF

v_call: TRBV20-1
j_call: TRBJ1-1
d_call: .
clone_size: .
cdr3_nt: TGCAGTGCTAGACCACAAAGGGCTCCGATGAACACTGAAGCTTTCTTT
cdr3_aa: CSARPQRAPMNTEAFF

v_call: TRBV20-1
j_call: TRBJ2-3
d_call: TRBD1
clone_size: .
cdr3_nt: TGCAGTGCTAGTGAACAGGGGAGTTGGGAGGATACGCAGTATTTT
cdr3_aa: CSASEQGSWEDTQYF

v_call: TRBV5-4
j_call: TRBJ2-5
d_call: TRBD1
clone_size: .
cdr3_nt: TGTGCCAGCAGCTCCCCGTCAGGGGGCCAAGAGACCCAGTACTTC
cdr3_aa: CASSSPSGGQETQYF

v_call: TRBV20-1
j_call: TRBJ2-3
d_call: .
clone_size: .
cdr3_nt: TGCAGTGCGTGGGGCGGGGTGAGCACAGATACGCAGTATTTT
cdr3_aa: CSAWGGVSTDTQYF

v_call: TRBV25-1
j_call: TRBJ2-5
d_call: .
clone_size: .
cdr3_nt: TGTGCCAGCAGTGAATTCTCGGATTGGAATGAGCAGTACTTC
cdr3_aa: CASSEFSDWNEQYF

v_call: TRBV5-1
j_call: TRBJ2-3
d_call: TRBD2
clone_size: .
cdr3_nt: TGCGCCAGCAGCCGCGCCACTAGCGGGAGGGGCACAGATACGCAGTATTTT
cdr3_aa: CASSRATSGRGTDTQYF

v_call: TRBV7-9
j_call: TRBJ2-7
d_call: TRBD2
clone_size: .
cdr3_nt: TGTGCCAGCAGCCCGCGGGGGAGCGGGAGGATTGGTTCCTACAATGAGCAGTACTTC
cdr3_aa: CASSPRGSGRIGSYNEQYF

v_call: TRBV29-1
j_call: TRBJ1-1
d_call: .
clone_size: .
cdr3_nt: TGCAGCGTTGTAGGGGGGACCCCGAACACTGAAGCTTTCTTT
cdr3_aa: CSVVGGTPNTEAFF

v_call: TRBV7-3
j_call: TRBJ1-2
d_call: TRBD1
clone_size: .
cdr3_nt: TGTGCCAGCAGCGAGATAGGACAGGGCCCTACTAACTATGGCTACACCTTC
cdr3_aa: CASSEIGQGPTNYGYTF

v_call: TRBV4-3
j_call: TRBJ1-4
d_call: .
clone_size: few
cdr3_nt: TGCGCCAGCAGCCAAGATGGGGGTTTTCTAAACGAAAAACTGTTTTTT
cdr3_aa: CASSQDGGFLNEKLFF

v_call: TRBV5-1
j_call: TRBJ2-7
d_call: TRBD2
clone_size: .
cdr3_nt: TGTGCCAGCAGCTTTGGGGGGGACTACAATGAGCAGTACTTC
cdr3_aa: CASSFGGDYNEQYF

v_call: TRBV5-1
j_call: TRBJ2-1
d_call: TRBD2
clone_size: .
cdr3_nt: TGCGCCAGCAGCTTGATCGGGACTATGAGCTCCTACAATGAGCAGTTCTTC
cdr3_aa: CASSLIGTMSSYNEQFF

v_call: TRBV5-1
j_call: TRBJ1-1
d_call: .
clone_size: few
cdr3_nt: TGCGCCAGCAGCTTGCCAGTGGGGAACACTGAAGCTTTCTTT
cdr3_aa: CASSLPVGNTEAFF

v_call: TRBV3-1
j_call: TRBJ1-2
d_call: TRBD1
clone_size: few
cdr3_nt: TGTGCCAGCAGCCAGACGACAGGGGGCTCCTTCTATGGCTACACCTTC
cdr3_aa: CASSQTTGGSFYGYTF

v_call: TRBV29-1
j_call: TRBJ2-7
d_call: .
clone_size: .
cdr3_nt: TGCAGCGTTGGGGTAACAGGGCAGGGAGACGAGCAGTACTTC
cdr3_aa: CSVGVTGQGDEQYF

v_call: TRBV6-5
j_call: TRBJ2-1
d_call: .
clone_size: .
cdr3_nt: TGTGCCAGCAGTAGCGGGCTATCCTACAATGAGCTGTACTTC
cdr3_aa: CASSSGLSYNELYF

v_call: TRBV2
j_call: TRBJ2-5
d_call: TRBD2
clone_size: .
cdr3_nt: TGTACCAGCAAAGCGGGAGGGCAAGAGACCCAGTACTTC
cdr3_aa: CTSKAGGQETQYF

v_call: TRBV4-3
j_call: TRBJ2-3
d_call: .
clone_size: few
cdr3_nt: TGCGCCAGCAGCCAAGAAAAGGGAGAGCCCCCAGATACGCAGTATTTT
cdr3_aa: CASSQEKGEPPDTQYF

v_call: TRBV7-2
j_call: TRBJ2-5
d_call: .
clone_size: few
cdr3_nt: TGTGCCAGCAGCACAGACAGGTACCAAGAGACCCAGTACTTC
cdr3_aa: CASSTDRYQETQYF

v_call: TRBV27
j_call: TRBJ2-1
d_call: .
clone_size: few
cdr3_nt: TGTGCCACACCACGGGGAGCCTACAATGAGCAGTTCTTC
cdr3_aa: CATPRGAYNEQFF

v_call: TRBV18
j_call: TRBJ2-7
d_call: TRBD2
clone_size: few
cdr3_nt: TGTGCCAGCTCACCACCTTCGCTAGCGGGGGAGCAGTACTTC
cdr3_aa: CASSPPSLAGEQYF

v_call: TRBV20-1
j_call: TRBJ2-3
d_call: .
clone_size: .
cdr3_nt: TGCAGTGCTTGTGTTACAGGCACAGATACGCAGTATTTT
cdr3_aa: CSACVTGTDTQYF

v_call: TRBV29-1
j_call: TRBJ2-7
d_call: .
clone_size: .
cdr3_nt: TGCAGCGTTGAGAGCAATGAGCAGTACTTC
cdr3_aa: CSVESNEQYF

v_call: TRBV5-1
j_call: TRBJ2-3
d_call: .
clone_size: .
cdr3_nt: TGCGCCAGCAGCTTCCAGGAGCACACAGATACGCAGTATTTT
cdr3_aa: CASSFQEHTDTQYF

v_call: TRBV9
j_call: TRBJ2-7
d_call: .
clone_size: .
cdr3_nt: TGTGCCAGCAGCCCCCGAGGAAGGGACGGCTACGAGCAGTACTTC
cdr3_aa: CASSPRGRDGYEQYF

v_call: TRBV5-1
j_call: TRBJ2-3
d_call: .
clone_size: few
cdr3_nt: TGCGCCAGCAGCTTTGGCTCCCGCACGGATACGCAGTATTTT
cdr3_aa: CASSFGSRTDTQYF

v_call: TRBV20-1
j_call: TRBJ2-1
d_call: TRBD2
clone_size: once
cdr3_nt: TGCAGTGCTAGAGGTGGGAGGGCCTACAATGAGCAGTTCTTC
cdr3_aa: CSARGGRAYNEQFF

v_call: TRBV2
j_call: TRBJ2-5
d_call: .
clone_size: many
cdr3_nt: TGTGCCAGCAGTGAACCGGGGTCGACCCAGTACTTC
cdr3_aa: CASSEPGSTQYF

v_call: TRBV7-2
j_call: TRBJ2-1
d_call: TRBD2
clone_size: many
cdr3_nt: TGCGCCAGCAGCTTGGCGGCTAGCGGGAGTTACAATGAGCAGTTCTTC
cdr3_aa: CASSLAASGSYNEQFF

v_call: TRBV5-1
j_call: TRBJ2-6
d_call: .
clone_size: few
cdr3_nt: TGCGCCAGCAGCTGGGAGGCTGGGGCCAACGTCCTGACTTTC
cdr3_aa: CASSWEAGANVLTF

v_call: TRBV6-4
j_call: TRBJ2-7
d_call: TRBD2
clone_size: .
cdr3_nt: TGTGCCAGCAGTACCATGGCGGGAGGGAGAAACAATGAGCAGTACTTC
cdr3_aa: CASSTMAGGRNNEQYF